These 22 T cell receptor beta chains were sequenced from one sample in a study of blood T cell repertoires in COVID-19. TCRdb keeps only in-frame clones here, not all; method: immunoSEQ multiplex PCR. The data show about 120,000 clones, 65% to 85% seen once. The specimen was peripheral blood. Receptor source: a man under 40 with COVID-19, enrolled during active disease.

The rearrangement uses TRBV10-3 and TRBJ1-2; 9 nucleotides line up with TRBD1. This CDR3 has 13 amino acids. The V segment lost 6 bases and the J segment 7 bases; nucleotides outside the gene matches: 6. CDR1 ENHRY and CDR2 SYGVKD come from the germline V gene. The CDR3 sequence: CAISRDRASGYTF. CDR3 DNA: TGTGCCATCAGCCGGGACAGGGCCAGTGGCTACACCTTC.

In this sample, this clone turned up a few times. V and J are TRBV12-3 or TRBV12-4 and TRBJ2-1; D is unresolved. The CDR3 is made up of 13 amino acids. V shed 3 bases and J shed 9 bases, with 12 bases lying between them. The CDR3: CASSLTPVAEQFF. The CDR3 DNA is TGTGCCAGCAGTTTGACGCCTGTAGCTGAGCAGTTCTTC.

About this clone itself: The same CDR3 is also encoded by other DNA sequences in this sample. The chain carries TRBV9 and TRBJ1-1; D is undetermined. The germline V gene encodes CDR1 SGDLS and CDR2 YYNGEE. V was trimmed by 4 bases and J by 0 bases, leaving 7 bases between them. This CDR3 is 13 amino acids long. The CDR3 DNA sequence: TGTGCCAGCAGCCTGACAATGAACACTGAAGCTTTCTTT. It specifies CASSLTMNTEAFF.

The chain recombines TRBV3-1 (or the pseudogene TRBV3-2) with TRBJ2-1, with a possible D match to TRBD1 (5 bases). This CDR3 contains 13 residues. Trimming left V 1 base short and J 10 bases short, with 11 bases between. Germline values: CDR1 LGHDT, CDR2 YNNKEL (reference sequence). The CDR3 is CASSQVQGTEQFF. The CDR3 DNA reads as TGTGCCAGCAGCCAAGTTCAGGGTACAGAGCAGTTCTTC.

V usage is TRBV19 and J usage is TRBJ2-5, with a weak D call TRBD2 (6 bases). The V and J ends lost 5 bases and 2 bases respectively, with 15 bases between them. Germline V gives CDR1 LNHDA, CDR2 SQIVND (reference sequence). The CDR3 contains 15 residues. The chain's CDR3 is CASSLGLLNQETQYF. DNA of the CDR3: TGTGCCAGTAGTTTAGGACTACTAAATCAAGAGACCCAGTACTTC.

The J gene is TRBJ2-7, the V gene TRBV28; TRBD1 is a possible D gene (5 bases). V lost 2 bases and J 6 bases, leaving 17 bases between the germline ends. Germline V gives CDR1 MDHEN, CDR2 SYDVKM. The CDR3 length is 15 residues. The CDR3 coding sequence is TGTGCCAGCAGTTTAAGGGGTATTTTGGTCCCCGAGCAGTACTTC. It encodes CASSLRGILVPEQYF. The full variable domain, completed using reference TRBV28 and TRBJ2-7, is DVKVTQSSRYLVKRTGEKVFLECVQDMDHENMFWYRQDPGLGLRLIYFSYDVKMKEKGDIPEGYSVSREKKERFSLILESASTNQTSMYLCASSLRGILVPEQYFGPGTRLTVT.

The chain links TRBV5-6 to TRBJ1-6, with TRBD1 identical over 10 bases. After removal of 1 base from V and 9 bases from J, the junction contained 4 bases not matched to a gene. CDR3 size: 15 residues. Germline CDR1 and CDR2: SGHDT and YYEEEE. The CDR3 DNA reads TGTGCCAGCAGCTTGACCGGGACAGGGGTTTCACCCCTCCACTTT. Its translation: CASSLTGTGVSPLHF. Filled out from reference TRBV5-6 and TRBJ1-6, the complete variable domain reads DAGVTQSPTHLIKTRGQQVTLRCSPKSGHDTVSWYQQALGQGPQFIFQYYEEEERQRGNFPDRFSGHQFPNYSSELNVNALLLGDSALYLCASSLTGTGVSPLHFGNGTRLTVT.

The V call is TRBV7-3, the J call TRBJ2-5; a possible D gene is TRBD2 (7 bases). This CDR3 contains 14 residues. CDR1 is SGHTA, CDR2 FQGTGA, per germline. Trimming took off 5 bases at V and 6 bases at J, with 16 bases between the two ends. The CDR3, as DNA: TGTGCCAGCAGCCGCGGGGGCAGGGGACAGACCCAGTACTTC. Its protein product is CASSRGGRGQTQYF.

This clone was seen only a few times. The chain links TRBV6-2 or TRBV6-3 to TRBJ2-5, with a possible D match to TRBD2 (6 bases). Trimming left V 7 bases short and J 5 bases short, with 20 bases between. In germline, CDR1 is MNHEY, CDR2 SVGEGT. The CDR3 spans 15 residues. Here the CDR3 reads CASTPLGLIRETQYF. In DNA form, the CDR3 reads TGTGCCAGCACCCCCTTGGGACTTATTAGGGAGACCCAGTACTTC.

V and J are TRBV7-9 and TRBJ2-3; 11 positions match TRBD2. V gave up 4 bases and J gave up 2 bases; unmatched junction bases: 8. The CDR3 length is 17 residues. Germline CDR1 and CDR2: SEHNR and FQNEAQ (reference sequence). The CDR3, as DNA: TGTGCCAGCAGCTCTTCACTAGCGGGAGAGTACACAGATACGCAGTATTTT. Its translation is CASSSSLAGEYTDTQYF.

This chain uses TRBV19 with TRBJ1-1; D perhaps matches TRBD1 (6 bases). V gave up 8 bases and J gave up 0 bases, with 16 bases separating them. Germline CDR1 reads LNHDA; CDR2 reads SQIVND (reference sequence). The CDR3 contains 15 residues. CDR3 region: CASSRAGGMNTEAFF. The CDR3 nucleotides are TGTGCCAGTTCGCGCGCGGGGGGCATGAACACTGAAGCTTTCTTT.

Written as DNA, the CDR3 is TGCGCCAGCAGGCAGGGGGGTGATCAGCCCCAGCATTTT. Translated, it gives CASRQGGDQPQHF. V gene TRBV10-2 combines with J gene TRBJ1-5; 7 positions agree with TRBD1. CDR3 length: 13 amino acids. Germline V lookup: CDR1 WSHSY, CDR2 SAAADI. Trimming removed 6 bases from V and 5 bases from J; junction bases left unmatched: 4.

This rearrangement joins TRBV30 to TRBJ2-2; no firm D call. Germline lookup yields CDR1 GTSNPN and CDR2 SVGIG (reference sequence). The CDR3 covers 12 residues. V lost 2 bases to trimming and J lost 3 bases, with 4 bases between them. This chain's CDR3 is CAWSPDTGELFF. The CDR3 DNA reads TGTGCCTGGAGTCCCGACACCGGGGAGCTGTTTTTT.

The genes are TRBV9 and TRBJ2-2, with D unresolved. The CDR3 is made up of 11 amino acids. In germline, CDR1 is SGDLS, CDR2 YYNGEE. Trimming removed 4 bases at V and 5 bases at J, with 3 bases between. The CDR3 DNA reads TGTGCCAGCAGCTCAACCGGGGAGCTGTTTTTT. Its translation is CASSSTGELFF.

CDR3 sequence: CASSQLAARQETQYF. DNA for the CDR3: TGTGCCAGCAGTCAACTAGCGGCACGCCAAGAGACCCAGTACTTC. This chain uses TRBV28 with TRBJ2-5, with TRBD2 matching over 8 bases. V gave up 5 bases and J gave up 1 base; unmatched junction bases: 6. This CDR3 region has 15 residues. Germline-derived CDR1 and CDR2 are MDHEN and SYDVKM.

This clone was detected a few times. The V and J genes are TRBV14 and TRBJ2-4, with 7 bases fitting TRBD2. Per the germline V gene, CDR1 is SGHDN and CDR2 is FVKESK. Trimming at V came to 4 bases and at J to 0 bases, leaving 6 bases not matched to a gene. This CDR3 contains 16 residues. This CDR3 reads CASSPLGEGAKNIQYF. The CDR3 coding sequence is TGTGCCAGCAGCCCTCTCGGGGAGGGAGCCAAAAACATTCAGTACTTC.

This chain links TRBV19 with TRBJ2-7, with D possibly being TRBD2 (6 bases). The germline V gene has CDR1 LNHDA and CDR2 SQIVND (reference sequence). Trimming left V 4 bases short and J 5 bases short, with 18 bases between. The CDR3 has 15 residues. CDR3 amino acids: CASSNPRRRDDEQYF. The CDR3 DNA reads TGTGCCAGTAGTAATCCACGGAGGAGGGATGACGAGCAGTACTTC.

The chain uses TRBV9 and TRBJ2-5; TRBD1 might be the D (7 bases). Trimming left V 4 bases short and J 5 bases short, with 12 bases between. This CDR3 is built from 13 residues. The V gene's germline CDR1 is SGDLS and CDR2 YYNGEE. Written as DNA, the CDR3 is TGTGCCAGCAGCTTGACAGGGAGGGAGACCCAGTACTTC. Protein sequence: CASSLTGRETQYF.

The chain recombines TRBV5-1 with TRBJ2-5, with no clear D. V gave up 2 bases and J gave up 1 base, with 15 bases separating them. This CDR3 has 16 residues. Germline CDR1 SGHRS, CDR2 YFSETQ. The DNA for the CDR3 is TGCGCCAGCAGCTTTACCCCAATGACGGGCCAAGAGACCCAGTACTTC. This codes for CASSFTPMTGQETQYF.

The chain employs TRBV27 and TRBJ2-3, with D possibly being TRBD1 (6 bases). The ends were cut back, 6 bases at V and 3 bases at J, with 25 bases in the middle. Per germline, CDR1 MNHEY and CDR2 SMNVEV (reference sequence). This CDR3 is built from 18 residues. The CDR3 sequence is CASRTPTRQGTRTDTQYF. The DNA of the CDR3 is TGTGCCAGCAGAACCCCCACTCGTCAGGGGACGAGGACAGATACGCAGTATTTT.

J is TRBJ1-2 and V is TRBV5-1; possible D gene TRBD1, 6 bases. CDR3 length equals 14 residues. Trimming took off 4 bases at V and 4 bases at J, with 14 bases between the two ends. Germline V gene data show CDR1 as SGHRS and CDR2 as YFSETQ. CDR3 bases: TGCGCCAGCAGCCCGACAGGCGGAATCTATGGCTACACCTTC. Residues: CASSPTGGIYGYTF.

V usage is TRBV3-1 (or the pseudogene TRBV3-2) and J usage is TRBJ2-7; 9 nucleotides align to TRBD1. After removal of 8 bases from V and 3 bases from J, the junction contained 8 bases not matched to a gene. This CDR3 has 14 amino acids. Germline CDR1 LGHDT, CDR2 YNNKEL (reference sequence). The CDR3 bases are TGTGCCAGCTCTGGGGGACAGGGCCTCTACGAGCAGTACTTC. Encoded protein: CASSGGQGLYEQYF.